The 21 T cell receptor beta chains below were found in one sample sequenced in a study of T cell repertoires in cytomegalovirus infection. The antigens of these receptors remain unknown. TCRdb independently ran MiXCR on the reads; one entry per CDR3 protein. The table includes hundreds of thousands of distinct CDR3 sequences, approximately 33% detected once. The sequenced sample was cultured CD8+ T cells from PBMCs, obtained from culture after CMV antigen stimulation. All receptors derive from a human donor in good health (CMV status not recorded). Some clones in this sample may be carry-over from other donors' samples.

In this sample, this clonotype turned up many times. The chain couples TRBV7-6 to TRBJ2-2; D uncertain. CDR3 length: 13 amino acids. From germline, CDR1 is SGHVS and CDR2 FNYEAQ. The V and J ends lost 5 bases and 10 bases respectively, with 14 bases between them. The CDR3 loop reads CASSRPGVSELFF. CDR3 in DNA: TGTGCCAGCAGCCGCCCGGGCGTCTCGGAGCTGTTTTTT.

This clonotype has only a few counts. This chain links TRBV6-6 with TRBJ1-2; maybe TRBD1 (5 bases). This CDR3 comprises 16 residues. V shed 6 bases and J shed 2 bases, with 19 bases lying between them. The germline V gene has CDR1 MNHNY and CDR2 SVGAGI (reference sequence). In DNA, the CDR3 is TGTGCCAGCAGCATCGAGTTCGGACATACCAACTATGGCTACACCTTC. Its protein is CASSIEFGHTNYGYTF.

This chain joins TRBV14 and TRBJ1-1; 9 bases are shared with TRBD1. CDR1 and CDR2 from the germline V gene are SGHDN and FVKESK. V dropped 4 bases and J dropped 4; count of bases not matched to a gene: 7. The CDR3 is 15 amino acids. This CDR3 is CASSPWGTGLTEAFF. The CDR3 region has the DNA TGTGCCAGCAGCCCCTGGGGGACAGGGCTCACTGAAGCTTTCTTT.

This clonotype was counted between two and nine times. The V call is TRBV28, the J call TRBJ1-3; D unclear. CDR3 length equals 14 residues. CDR1 MDHEN and CDR2 SYDVKM come from the germline V gene. Trimming left V 5 bases short and J 4 bases short, with 12 bases between. The DNA of the CDR3 is TGTGCCAGCAGTGAGAGAGATCCCGGAAACACCATATATTTT. Translation: CASSERDPGNTIYF.

Points on this clonotype: This CDR3 is missing its conserved last phenylalanine or tryptophan, likely due to a read error. The rearrangement uses TRBV12-3 or TRBV12-4 and TRBJ1-4, with 8 bases matching TRBD1. The trim removed 5 bases at V and 8 bases at J, leaving 10 bases unmatched. This CDR3 spans 15 amino acids. As DNA, the CDR3 is TGTGCCAGCAGTATCCGGGCAGGGGGCGGAGAAAAACTGTTTCTT. Translation gives CASSIRAGGGEKLFL.

The rearrangement joins TRBV7-2 to TRBJ2-5, with a possible D match to TRBD2 (5 bases). Deletions cut 5 bases from V and 5 bases from J, with 15 bases between. CDR3 size: 14 residues. Germline CDR1 SGHTA, CDR2 FQGNSA. The CDR3 nucleotides are TGTGCCAGCAGCGCCGGACTTGCGACGGAGACCCAGTACTTC. This encodes CASSAGLATETQYF.

The chain couples TRBV2 to TRBJ1-1; D remains ambiguous. Germline V lookup: CDR1 SNHLY, CDR2 FYNNEI. CDR3 length: 14 residues. V lost 4 bases and J lost 1, with 10 bases in between. CDR3 nucleotides: TGTGCCAGCAGTGGGATTGCCTGGAACACTGAAGCTTTCTTT. Protein: CASSGIAWNTEAFF.

In its sample, this clonotype was seen once. V and J are TRBV9 and TRBJ2-5; TRBD2 matches at 8 bases. The CDR3 covers 15 residues. The trim removed 4 bases at V and 5 bases at J, leaving 10 bases unmatched. Germline CDR1 is SGDLS and CDR2 is YYNGEE. CDR3 nucleotide sequence: TGTGCCAGCAGCCCGGGGGGGCAGGGTATGGAGACCCAGTACTTC. It encodes CASSPGGQGMETQYF.

The chain uses TRBV4-1 and TRBJ1-1; possible D gene TRBD1, 5 bases. This CDR3 is 15 amino acids long. CDR1 is MGHRA, CDR2 YSYEKL, per germline. Trimming took off 0 bases at V and 3 bases at J, with 11 bases between the two ends. The CDR3 DNA reads TGCGCCAGCAGCCAAGAGGGGGTTTTTGACACTGAAGCTTTCTTT. This encodes CASSQEGVFDTEAFF.

This clonotype showed up just a few times. The J gene is TRBJ2-3, the V gene TRBV12-3 or TRBV12-4; possibly TRBD1 or TRBD2 for D (6 bases each). V lost 6 bases and J 0 bases, leaving 19 bases between the germline ends. This CDR3 region has 17 residues. CDR3 DNA: TGTGCCAGCAGCTTCTCCTTGGAGGGGGGTAGCACAGATACGCAGTATTTT. This codes for CASSFSLEGGSTDTQYF.

This rearrangement joins TRBV7-9 to TRBJ1-5; TRBD1 might be the D (6 bases). This CDR3 is 13 amino acids long. V lost 11 bases, J lost 7 bases, and 18 bases lay in between. The V gene's germline CDR1 is SEHNR and CDR2 FQNEAQ (reference sequence). The CDR3 DNA is TGTGCCTCAGCGTTAGGTGGGGGCCAGCCCCAGCATTTT. Encoded protein: CASALGGGQPQHF.

This clonotype came up a few times. This sequence joins TRBV9 and TRBJ2-1, with TRBD1 identical over 10 bases. Trimming removed 2 bases from V and 7 bases from J; junction bases left unmatched: 9. Germline-derived CDR1 and CDR2 are SGDLS and YYNGEE. The CDR3 covers 16 residues. The CDR3 reads CASSVDWDRGENEQFF. The CDR3 coding sequence is TGTGCCAGCAGCGTCGACTGGGACAGGGGTGAAAATGAGCAGTTCTTC.

V usage is TRBV10-3 and J usage is TRBJ2-2; D is perhaps TRBD2 (5 bases). CDR1 is ENHRY, CDR2 SYGVKD, per germline. This CDR3 spans 16 amino acids. Trimming pared 3 bases from V and 0 bases from J, leaving 11 bases between. The CDR3 coding sequence is TGTGCCATCAGTGACCGGCTAGCTACGAACACCGGGGAGCTGTTTTTT. Translating it yields CAISDRLATNTGELFF.

The table lists this clonotype with a few counts. This chain uses TRBV27 with TRBJ2-1; TRBD2 agrees at 13 bases. Looked up from germline, CDR1 is MNHEY and CDR2 is SMNVEV (reference sequence). CDR3 length: 17 amino acids. J gave up 4 bases and V 5 bases, and 8 bases lay outside the gene matches. Here the CDR3 reads CASSPHWTSGGYNEQFF. As DNA, the CDR3 is TGTGCCAGCAGTCCCCACTGGACTAGCGGGGGATACAATGAGCAGTTCTTC.

The chain employs TRBV27 and TRBJ1-2; D gene unclear. V was cut by 5 bases and J by 2 bases, with 15 bases left in between. Germline CDR1 reads MNHEY; CDR2 reads SMNVEV (reference sequence). This CDR3 is built from 15 residues. CDR3 in DNA: TGTGCCAGCAGTCCCCTTAGTGGGGTAAACTATGGCTACACCTTC. Protein sequence: CASSPLSGVNYGYTF.

The rearrangement uses TRBV10-2 and TRBJ1-6; D is ambiguous. The CDR3 length is 12 residues. Germline-derived CDR1 and CDR2 are WSHSY and SAAADI. The germline V and J ends were trimmed by 3 bases and 7 bases, with 4 bases remaining between them. CDR3 in DNA: TGCGCCAGCAGTGAATCAAATTCACCCCTCCACTTT. Protein: CASSESNSPLHF.

This clonotype was found a few times. The rearrangement links TRBV29-1 to TRBJ1-1, with D possibly matching TRBD1 (6 bases). Germline V gene lookup returns CDR1 SQVTM and CDR2 ANQGSEA. V lost 5 bases, J lost 0 bases, and 13 bases lay in between. CDR3 size: 14 residues. This chain's CDR3 is CSVQTGRVNTEAFF. DNA of the CDR3: TGCAGCGTTCAGACAGGCCGGGTGAACACTGAAGCTTTCTTT.

The rearrangement links TRBV19 to TRBJ1-5; 10 nucleotides match TRBD1. Looked up from germline, CDR1 is LNHDA and CDR2 is SQIVND (reference sequence). This CDR3 has 17 amino acids. V dropped 5 bases and J dropped 7; count of bases not matched to a gene: 14. The CDR3 bases are TGTGCCAGTAGTTCCCCCAGACAGGGGGCGCGTGAGCAGCCCCAGCATTTT. Its translation is CASSSPRQGAREQPQHF.

The V and J genes are TRBV5-6 and TRBJ1-6, with TRBD1 matching over 7 bases. This CDR3 has 16 amino acids. Germline lookup yields CDR1 SGHDT and CDR2 YYEEEE. V dropped 1 base and J dropped 7; count of bases not matched to a gene: 8. The CDR3 loop is CASSLKVGGLNSPLHF. The CDR3 DNA follows: TGTGCCAGCAGCTTGAAAGTAGGGGGCTTGAATTCACCCCTCCACTTT.

This chain uses TRBV5-5 with TRBJ2-3; D may be TRBD2 (7 bases). V gave up 4 bases and J gave up 6 bases, with 18 bases separating them. Germline loops: CDR1 SGHKS, CDR2 YYEKEE (reference sequence). CDR3 length equals 15 residues. The CDR3 loop is CASSRGQSRGDTQYF. The DNA of the CDR3 is TGTGCCAGCAGCCGGGGGCAGTCGCGGGGGGATACGCAGTATTTT.

This clonotype was counted only a few times. The rearrangement links TRBV27 to TRBJ1-1; a possible D gene is TRBD1 (6 bases). The CDR3 has 15 amino acids. The germline V gene encodes CDR1 MNHEY and CDR2 SMNVEV (reference sequence). Between the trimmed V and J ends, which lost 5 bases and 0 bases, there was a span of 13 bases. The CDR3 loop is CASSPSDRVNTEAFF. The CDR3 bases are TGTGCCAGCAGTCCCTCGGACAGAGTGAACACTGAAGCTTTCTTT.